Presented here are 23 T cell receptor beta chains from one specimen sequenced in a study of blood T cell repertoires in COVID-19. The method was immunoSEQ multiplex PCR; TCRdb's version includes in-frame clones alone and lacks a portion of them. The sample lists 200,000 to 250,000 clones; roughly 75% were seen once. The source material was peripheral blood. The source is a woman in her seventies with acute or convalescent COVID-19.

The rearrangement joins TRBV19 to TRBJ1-1; D might be TRBD1 (5 bases). Trimming stripped 7 bases from V and 2 bases from J, with 17 bases between. This CDR3 is 15 amino acids long. Germline CDR1 LNHDA, CDR2 SQIVND (reference sequence). The CDR3 sequence: CASKTDSTPNTEAFF. For the CDR3, the DNA is TGTGCCAGTAAGACAGATTCCACGCCTAACACTGAAGCTTTCTTT.

The chain couples TRBV12-3 or TRBV12-4 to TRBJ2-3, with 7 bases lining up with TRBD1. CDR3 length: 13 residues. V was clipped by 7 bases and J by 5 bases; unmatched bases: 6. This chain's CDR3 is CASTSTGRDTQYF. In nucleotides, the CDR3 is TGTGCCAGCACATCGACAGGGAGAGATACGCAGTATTTT.

This CDR3 is CASSPAQGAGETQYF. The CDR3 bases are TGTGCCAGCTCACCAGCACAGGGGGCTGGGGAGACCCAGTACTTC. This chain uses TRBV18 with TRBJ2-5; 9 bases map to TRBD1. The trim removed 2 bases at V and 5 bases at J, leaving 6 bases unmatched. The CDR3 totals 15 residues. Germline V gene lookup returns CDR1 KGHSH and CDR2 LQKENI.

The gene calls are TRBV11-3 and TRBJ2-1; 9 bases are shared with TRBD2. The CDR3 has 15 amino acids. Per the germline V gene, CDR1 is SGHNT and CDR2 is YENEEA. V lost 1 base and J lost 5; bases outside the gene matches: 3. CDR3 protein: CASSLVAGAHNEQFF. In nucleotides, the CDR3 is TGTGCCAGCAGCTTAGTAGCGGGAGCTCACAATGAGCAGTTCTTC. Supplemented by reference TRBV11-3 and TRBJ2-1, the full variable domain reads EAGVVQSPRYKIIEKKQPVAFWCNPISGHNTLYWYLQNLGQGPELLIRYENEEAVDDSQLPKDRFSAERLKGVDSTLKIQPAELGDSAVYLCASSLVAGAHNEQFFGPGTRLTVL.

This clone was recorded once. This chain links TRBV19 with TRBJ2-7; 7 bases match TRBD1. The V gene end was trimmed by 10 bases and the J gene end by 6 bases; junction bases not matched to a gene: 6. In germline, CDR1 is LNHDA, CDR2 SQIVND (reference sequence). This CDR3 has 11 residues. The CDR3 bases are TGTGCCACCGGACAGGTCGGCGAGCAGTACTTC. This gives the protein CATGQVGEQYF.

The chain joins TRBV9 to TRBJ1-5; possible D gene TRBD1, 5 bases. The V and J ends lost 4 bases and 7 bases respectively, with 18 bases between them. Germline loops: CDR1 SGDLS, CDR2 YYNGEE. The CDR3 extends over 15 amino acids. The CDR3 sequence: CASSTAGGVEQPQHF. The CDR3 region has the DNA TGTGCCAGCAGCACGGCGGGGGGGGTAGAACAGCCCCAGCATTTT.

Here the CDR3 reads CASSLLAGDNSPLHF. For the CDR3, the DNA is TGCGCCAGCAGCTTGTTGGCAGGGGATAATTCACCCCTCCACTTT. The chain couples TRBV5-1 to TRBJ1-6, with D perhaps matching TRBD1 (6 bases). The CDR3 is 15 amino acids. V lost 1 base to trimming and J lost 5 bases, with 10 bases between them. The germline gives CDR1 SGHRS, CDR2 YFSETQ.

The chain uses TRBV3-1 (or the pseudogene TRBV3-2) and TRBJ2-7, with D maybe TRBD2 (5 bases). CDR3 length: 15 residues. Per the germline V gene, CDR1 is LGHDT and CDR2 is YNNKEL (reference sequence). V was pared by 4 bases and J by 4 bases, with 17 bases between. The CDR3 coding sequence is TGTGCCAGCAGCCCGGCGGGCTCCCCTAGGTACGAGCAGTACTTC. This encodes CASSPAGSPRYEQYF.

The chain recombines TRBV2 with TRBJ1-5; D possibly corresponds to TRBD1 (5 bases). There are 15 residues in the CDR3. Trimming removed 6 bases from V and 4 bases from J, with 16 bases in between. CDR1 SNHLY and CDR2 FYNNEI come from the germline V gene. The CDR3, as DNA: TGTGCCAGCAGCCCCCGGACAAGTAGTAATCAGCCCCAGCATTTT. Residues: CASSPRTSSNQPQHF.

The chain has TRBV10-3 and TRBJ1-1, with TRBD1 matching 10 bases. The length of the CDR3 is 15 residues. V was pared by 4 bases and J by 3 bases, with 5 bases of the junction left unmatched. Germline lookup yields CDR1 ENHRY and CDR2 SYGVKD. The CDR3 spells CAISGTGGSYTEAFF. CDR3 DNA: TGTGCCATCAGTGGGACAGGGGGTTCCTACACTGAAGCTTTCTTT.

The V call is TRBV18, the J call TRBJ2-1, with 7 nucleotides matching TRBD2. Trimming at V came to 2 bases and at J to 3 bases, leaving 1 base not matched to a gene. CDR3 length: 14 amino acids. Per the germline V gene, CDR1 is KGHSH and CDR2 is LQKENI. The CDR3: CASSPREGYNEQFF. The CDR3 nucleotides are TGTGCCAGCTCACCAAGGGAGGGCTACAATGAGCAGTTCTTC.

V usage is TRBV12-5 and J usage is TRBJ1-1, with unresolved D. V was shortened by 2 bases and J by 4 bases, with 11 bases between the two germline ends. CDR1 and CDR2 (germline): LGHNT, FRNRAP. The CDR3 is made up of 14 amino acids. CDR3 sequence reads: CASGLSTVGTEAFF. CDR3 DNA sequence: TGTGCTAGTGGTTTGTCCACAGTGGGCACTGAAGCTTTCTTT.

CDR3 amino acids: CASSSLSGSDYNEQFF. The CDR3 DNA sequence: TGCGCCAGCAGCTCTCTGAGCGGGAGTGACTACAATGAGCAGTTCTTC. The J gene is TRBJ2-1, the V gene TRBV5-1, with TRBD2 matching 8 bases. V shed 3 bases, J shed 3 bases, and the junction held 8 bases outside the gene matches. The CDR3 extends over 16 amino acids. Looked up from germline, CDR1 is SGHRS and CDR2 is YFSETQ.

V is TRBV5-1 and J is TRBJ2-3; D possibly corresponds to TRBD2 (5 bases). The CDR3 length is 14 residues. The germline CDR1 and CDR2 sequences are SGHRS and YFSETQ. The V end lost 3 bases, the J end lost 2 bases, and 10 bases lay between the germline ends. This chain's CDR3 is CASSSRVNTDTQYF. The DNA of the CDR3 is TGCGCCAGCAGCTCGAGGGTTAACACAGATACGCAGTATTTT. The variable domain in full, completed from reference TRBV5-1 and TRBJ2-3, reads KAGVTQTPRYLIKTRGQQVTLSCSPISGHRSVSWYQQTPGQGLQFLFEYFSETQRNKGNFPGRFSGRQFSNSRSEMNVSTLELGDSALYLCASSSRVNTDTQYFGPGTRLTVL.

This clone was counted a single time. The chain has TRBV27 and TRBJ2-7; TRBD1 matches 7 bases. CDR1 MNHEY and CDR2 SMNVEV come from the germline V gene (reference sequence). V was clipped by 3 bases and J by 6 bases; unmatched bases: 8. CDR3 size: 14 residues. The chain's CDR3 is CASSLGAEGAEQYF. The CDR3 region has the DNA TGTGCCAGCAGTTTGGGGGCTGAGGGGGCCGAGCAGTACTTC.

The rearrangement joins TRBV2 to TRBJ2-2; 8 bases map to TRBD2. Germline V lookup: CDR1 SNHLY, CDR2 FYNNEI. This CDR3 contains 15 residues. V lost 7 bases, J lost 1 base, and 5 bases stayed unmatched. CDR3 sequence (DNA): TGTGCCAGCACGAATAGCGGGATGAACACCGGGGAGCTGTTTTTT. This sequence encodes CASTNSGMNTGELFF. The entire variable domain, with the rest obtained from reference TRBV2 and TRBJ2-2, is as follows: EPEVTQTPSHQVTQMGQEVILRCVPISNHLYFYWYRQILGQKVEFLVSFYNNEISEKSEIFDDQFSVERPDGSNFTLKIRSTKLEDSAMYFCASTNSGMNTGELFFGEGSRLTVL.

This sequence joins TRBV6-5 and TRBJ2-7, with 9 nucleotides matching TRBD2. The CDR3 has 15 residues. Germline-derived CDR1 and CDR2 are MNHEY and SVGAGI. After removal of 2 bases from V and 1 base from J, the junction contained 3 bases not matched to a gene. Written as DNA, the CDR3 is TGTGCCAGCAGTTACGTGCGGGGGGGGTCCTACGAGCAGTACTTC. Its translation is CASSYVRGGSYEQYF.

The V and J genes are TRBV2 and TRBJ2-5, with D possibly matching TRBD2 (6 bases). The CDR3 totals 14 residues. In germline, CDR1 is SNHLY, CDR2 FYNNEI. The germline V and J ends were trimmed by 6 bases and 7 bases, with 18 bases remaining between them. The CDR3 loop reads CASSALAGRGTQYF. DNA for the CDR3: TGTGCCAGCAGCGCCTTGGCAGGGCGGGGGACCCAGTACTTC.

In DNA, the CDR3 is TGTGCCAGTAGTATAGACGGGAATAACAATGAGCAGTTCTTC. This translates into CASSIDGNNNEQFF. This chain joins TRBV19 and TRBJ2-1, with D perhaps TRBD2 (5 bases). The CDR3 consists of 14 residues. Germline values: CDR1 LNHDA, CDR2 SQIVND (reference sequence). V was cut by 0 bases and J by 5 bases, with 8 bases left in between.

V is TRBV10-3 and J is TRBJ1-2, with 8 bases lining up with TRBD1. Germline trimming cut 1 base from V and 4 bases from J; bases unmatched to any gene: 5. The CDR3 spans 15 residues. Germline loops: CDR1 ENHRY, CDR2 SYGVKD. DNA of the CDR3: TGTGCCATCAGTGAGTTTCCAGGACAGGGCTATGGCTACACCTTC. This gives the protein CAISEFPGQGYGYTF.

As DNA, the CDR3 is TGTGCCAGCAGCCCAGGATTTAAGAACACTGAAGCTTTCTTT. Translating it yields CASSPGFKNTEAFF. The rearrangement joins TRBV11-3 to TRBJ1-1, with D uncertain. Germline V gives CDR1 SGHNT, CDR2 YENEEA. V gave up 5 bases and J gave up 1 base, with 11 bases separating them. The CDR3 is made up of 14 amino acids.

The CDR3, as DNA: TGTGCCAGCAGCCCCGAGGGGGACGAGCAGTACTTC. Translation gives CASSPEGDEQYF. V gene TRBV6-5 combines with J gene TRBJ2-7; the D gene is possibly TRBD1 (6 bases). The V gene lost 6 bases and the J gene lost 5 bases, with 11 bases spanning the gap. CDR1 and CDR2 from the germline V gene are MNHEY and SVGAGI. The CDR3 sequence is 12 residues long.

The chain employs TRBV30 and TRBJ2-7; D may be TRBD2 (7 bases). Trimming removed 2 bases at V and 6 bases at J, with 20 bases between. The CDR3 covers 15 residues. Looked up from germline, CDR1 is GTSNPN and CDR2 is SVGIG (reference sequence). The CDR3 sequence is CAWSRDISGGGEQYF. CDR3 bases: TGTGCCTGGAGTAGGGACATCTCGGGGGGCGGCGAGCAGTACTTC.